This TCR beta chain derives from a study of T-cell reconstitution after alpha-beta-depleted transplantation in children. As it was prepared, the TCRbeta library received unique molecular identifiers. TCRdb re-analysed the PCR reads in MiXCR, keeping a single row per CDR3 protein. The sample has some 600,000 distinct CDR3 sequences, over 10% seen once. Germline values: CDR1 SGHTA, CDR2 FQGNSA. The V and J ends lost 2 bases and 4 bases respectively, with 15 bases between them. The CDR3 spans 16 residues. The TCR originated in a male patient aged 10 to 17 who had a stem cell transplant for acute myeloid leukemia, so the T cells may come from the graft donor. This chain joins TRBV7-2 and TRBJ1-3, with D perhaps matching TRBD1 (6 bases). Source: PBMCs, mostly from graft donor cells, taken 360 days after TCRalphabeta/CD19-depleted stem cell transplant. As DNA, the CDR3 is TGTGCCAGCAGCTTACGTGGGGCTGGACAGGGAAACACCATATATTTT. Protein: CASSLRGAGQGNTIYF.